This T cell receptor beta chain was documented in a study of T cells in Graves' hyperthyroidism and ophthalmopathy. Study overall: Peripheral blood was collected at initial diagnosis, before any treatment. Study-level points and caveats: The model predicted ophthalmopathy a median approximately seven months before onset.

Germline V gene sequence: CDR1 MGHRA, CDR2 YSYEKL. The CDR3 is made up of 16 amino acids. Trimming cost V 0 bases and J 0 bases, with 11 bases left between them. About this clonotype: The target antigen is unknown.

Authors of the study amplified TCR beta CDR3 regions from RNA transcripts. TCR CDR3 underwent first-round RT-PCR with the HTBI primer set. One entry per CDR3 protein, called by TCRdb with MiXCR from the multiplex PCR reads. The sample gives roughly 300,000 distinct CDR3 sequences, around a sixth of which show up once; roughly 49% is in the top ten. This chain joins TRBV4-1 and TRBJ1-2, with D uncertain. The source is a woman between 45 and 60 years old with Graves' hyperthyroidism. The sample comprised blood. The CDR3 region has the DNA TGCGCCAGCAGCCAAGATACCCCAGAAGCTAACTATGGCTACACCTTC. This sequence encodes CASSQDTPEANYGYTF.